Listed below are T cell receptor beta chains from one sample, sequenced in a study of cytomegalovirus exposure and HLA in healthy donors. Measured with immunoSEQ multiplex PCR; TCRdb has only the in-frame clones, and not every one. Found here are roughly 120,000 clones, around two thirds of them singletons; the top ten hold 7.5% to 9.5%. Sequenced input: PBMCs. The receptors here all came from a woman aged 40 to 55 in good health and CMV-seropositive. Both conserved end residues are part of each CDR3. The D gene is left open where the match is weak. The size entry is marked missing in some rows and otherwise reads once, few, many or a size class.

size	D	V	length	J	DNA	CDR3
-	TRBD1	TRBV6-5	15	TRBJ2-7	TGTGCCAGCACACACATGGACAGGGAAAGATACGAGCAGTACTTC	CASTHMDRERYEQYF
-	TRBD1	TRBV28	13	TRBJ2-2	TGTGCCAGCAAAACAGGGGGCAGGGGGGAGCTGGTTTTT	CASKTGGRGELVF
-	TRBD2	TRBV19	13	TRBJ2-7	TGTGCCAGTAGTGGGCTAGCGGGAAACGAGCAGTACTTC	CASSGLAGNEQYF
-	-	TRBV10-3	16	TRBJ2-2	TGTGCCATCAGTGAGTTACCTGGGGAGGCCACCGGGGAGCTGTTTTTT	CAISELPGEATGELFF
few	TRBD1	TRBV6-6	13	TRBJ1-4	TGTGCCAGCAAGGGACAGGGGGGGGTAAAACTGTTTTTT	CASKGQGGVKLFF
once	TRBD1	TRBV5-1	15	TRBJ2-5	TGCGCCAGCAGCTTGGGGACAGGGCACCAAGAGACCCAGTACTTC	CASSLGTGHQETQYF
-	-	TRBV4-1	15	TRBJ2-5	TGCGCCAGCACTCGGGCAACAGGGCATTTGGAGACCCAGTACTTC	CASTRATGHLETQYF
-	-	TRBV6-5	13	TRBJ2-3	TGTGCCAGCAGCGGCGACTTCACAGATACGCAGTATTTT	CASSGDFTDTQYF
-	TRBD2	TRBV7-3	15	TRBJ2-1	TGTGCCAGCAGCCCATGGACTAGCGGGGGCTATGAGCAGTTCTTC	CASSPWTSGGYEQFF
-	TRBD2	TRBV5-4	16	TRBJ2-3	TGTGCCAGCAGCGCGGGACTAGCGGGAGGCACAGATACGCAGTATTTT	CASSAGLAGGTDTQYF
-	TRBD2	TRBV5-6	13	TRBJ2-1	TGTGCCAGCACCTTTAGCGGGAGAGACGAGCAGTTCTTC	CASTFSGRDEQFF
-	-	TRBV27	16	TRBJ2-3	TGTGCCAGCAGCCCAGTAGCGGCGGTAAGCACAGATACGCAGTATTTT	CASSPVAAVSTDTQYF
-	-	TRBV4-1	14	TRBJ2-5	TGCGCCAGCAGCCAGCCCCCCGAGGTAGAGACCCAGTACTTC	CASSQPPEVETQYF
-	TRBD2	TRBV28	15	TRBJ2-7	TGTGCCAGCAGTCAGACTAGCGGAGCCGACTACGAGCAGTACTTC	CASSQTSGADYEQYF
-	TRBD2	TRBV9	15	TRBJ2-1	TGTGCCAGCAGCCCGTGGCGGGAGGGCCGGAATGAGCAGTTCTTC	CASSPWREGRNEQFF
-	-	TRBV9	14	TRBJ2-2	TGTGCCAGCAGCGTAGGGGTAGCTGTCGGGGAGCTGTTTTTT	CASSVGVAVGELFF
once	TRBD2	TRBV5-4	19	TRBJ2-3	TGTGCCAGCAGCTCGGAGCCGGGACTAGCGGGGAGGGGCACAGATACGCAGTATTTT	CASSSEPGLAGRGTDTQYF